Below are 18 T cell receptor beta chains sequenced from a single sample in a study of T cell changes during pregnancy in multiple sclerosis. The data were produced by immunoSEQ multiplex PCR, yet TCRdb's version contains in-frame clones alone and is incomplete. The sample comprises around 39,000 clones, 80% to 95% of which are singletons, and 0.4% to 0.45% rests with the top ten. The specimen comprised CD4+ T cells from peripheral blood mononuclear cells, sampled in the third trimester of pregnancy. These receptors came from a female donor in good health, enrolled as a control in a pregnancy study.

V and J are TRBV2 and TRBJ1-2, with 8 bases identical to TRBD1. V lost 6 bases and J lost 2; bases outside the gene matches: 11. Germline V lookup: CDR1 SNHLY, CDR2 FYNNEI. This CDR3 has 16 amino acids. CDR3 sequence (DNA): TGTGCCAGCAGCTTTGAGCCGGGACAGGTGAACTATGGCTACACCTTC. Amino acid sequence: CASSFEPGQVNYGYTF.

The J gene is TRBJ2-1, the V gene TRBV28; D call uncertain. The CDR3 loop spans 13 amino acids. Per the germline V gene, CDR1 is MDHEN and CDR2 is SYDVKM. Trimming pared 7 bases from V and 7 bases from J, leaving 14 bases between. CDR3 sequence: CASNSVPRNEQFF. The CDR3 DNA reads TGTGCCAGCAACTCGGTTCCGAGGAATGAGCAGTTCTTC. Combining the CDR3 with reference TRBV28 and TRBJ2-1 gives the whole variable domain DVKVTQSSRYLVKRTGEKVFLECVQDMDHENMFWYRQDPGLGLRLIYFSYDVKMKEKGDIPEGYSVSREKKERFSLILESASTNQTSMYLCASNSVPRNEQFFGPGTRLTVL.

This chain connects TRBV30 to TRBJ1-2; D is ambiguous. The V end was cut by 0 bases, the J end by 9 bases, with 11 bases between. The germline CDR1 and CDR2 sequences are GTSNPN and SVGIG (reference sequence). CDR3 length: 12 amino acids. DNA for the CDR3: TGTGCCTGGAGTGTAGTAGCGTGGAGCTACACCTTC. Amino acids: CAWSVVAWSYTF.

The chain recombines TRBV7-8 with TRBJ2-3; maybe TRBD2 (5 bases). This CDR3 has 14 residues. CDR1 and CDR2 from the germline V gene are SGHVS and FQNEAQ. Trimming took 3 bases from V and 2 from J, leaving 9 bases between them. The CDR3 loop reads CASSFGAVTDTQYF. The CDR3 DNA reads as TGTGCCAGCAGCTTCGGAGCGGTCACAGATACGCAGTATTTT.

Comment on this clone: The same CDR3 also results from other DNA sequences found in this sample. Written as DNA, the CDR3 is TGTGCCAGCAGCGCTCAGGGTTACGAGCAGTACTTC. This encodes CASSAQGYEQYF. The V and J genes are TRBV9 and TRBJ2-7; weak D call: TRBD1 (5 bases). The CDR3 covers 12 residues. V was clipped by 3 bases and J by 4 bases, with 8 bases between them. Germline values: CDR1 SGDLS, CDR2 YYNGEE.

The rearrangement joins TRBV27 to TRBJ1-3; D unclear. Germline assignment: CDR1 MNHEY and CDR2 SMNVEV (reference sequence). This CDR3 comprises 14 residues. Trimming cost V 5 bases and J 4 bases, with 12 bases left between them. The CDR3 reads CASSESWLGNTIYF. CDR3 nucleotides: TGTGCCAGCAGTGAGAGTTGGTTGGGAAACACCATATATTTT.

This clone has a single count. This chain links TRBV19 with TRBJ1-2; D is uncertain. The CDR3 is 13 residues long. Germline loops: CDR1 LNHDA, CDR2 SQIVND (reference sequence). Trimming removed 3 bases from V and 3 bases from J, with 8 bases in between. CDR3 in DNA: TGTGCCAGTAGTATTCCTCCCTACTATGGCTACACCTTC. This sequence encodes CASSIPPYYGYTF.

CDR3 DNA sequence: TGCGCCAGCAGCCAGCTCCGGGGGGCGATGAACACTGAAGCTTTCTTT. Amino acid sequence: CASSQLRGAMNTEAFF. The chain is built from TRBV5-1 and TRBJ1-1, with D possibly TRBD1 on 6 matching bases. CDR1 and CDR2 from the germline V gene are SGHRS and YFSETQ. V was shortened by 4 bases and J by 0 bases, with 16 bases between the two germline ends. The CDR3 is 16 amino acids.

The V and J genes are TRBV7-2 and TRBJ2-7; 8 nucleotides match TRBD2. The CDR3 contains 14 residues. Germline CDR1 and CDR2: SGHTA and FQGNSA. V lost 6 bases, J lost 2 bases, and 6 bases stayed unmatched. DNA for the CDR3: TGTGCCAGCAGGACGGGGGGGAGCACCTACGAGCAGTACTTC. Protein: CASRTGGSTYEQYF.

The genes are TRBV15 and TRBJ1-6; 8 bases are a match to TRBD1. This CDR3 spans 14 amino acids. Per germline, CDR1 LNHNV and CDR2 YYDKDF (reference sequence). The V gene end was trimmed by 5 bases and the J gene end by 7 bases; junction bases not matched to a gene: 4. Here the CDR3 reads CATSRDRKNSPLHF. The CDR3 DNA is TGTGCCACCAGCCGGGACAGGAAAAATTCACCCCTCCACTTT.

The CDR3 loop is CASSPSAYTEAFF. Here the CDR3 DNA reads TGTGCCAGCAGCCCTTCAGCGTACACTGAAGCTTTCTTT. The rearrangement links TRBV2 to TRBJ1-1; D ambiguous. With 6 bases removed from V and 3 bases from J, the gap between germline ends came to 11 bases. The CDR3 is 13 residues long. Germline V CDR1 and CDR2: SNHLY, FYNNEI.

V usage is TRBV7-2 and J usage is TRBJ1-5, with a tentative D call TRBD1 (5 bases). The V and J ends lost 0 bases and 4 bases respectively, with 13 bases between them. Germline lookup yields CDR1 SGHTA and CDR2 FQGNSA. The CDR3 has 16 residues. The CDR3 sequence: CASSLAMAGRNQPQHF. The CDR3 DNA follows: TGTGCCAGCAGCTTAGCCATGGCAGGGCGTAATCAGCCCCAGCATTTT.

This chain links TRBV12-2 with TRBJ2-7; the table's D call of TRBD2 was not tested on the DNA. TRBV12-2 is marked as a pseudogene. CDR3 length equals 16 residues. Here the CDR3 DNA reads TGTGCAAGCCTATTGGGGGGTATCGGTCTCCGATACGAGCAGTACTTC. Encoded protein: CASLLGGIGLRYEQYF.

This chain joins TRBV7-3 and TRBJ2-2; 9 nucleotides match TRBD2. Germline CDR1 and CDR2: SGHTA and FQGTGA. Trimming at V came to 5 bases and at J to 5 bases, leaving 9 bases not matched to a gene. The CDR3 contains 16 residues. CDR3 residues: CASSPSAGGRTGELFF. The CDR3 DNA reads as TGTGCCAGCAGCCCCTCAGCGGGGGGAAGGACCGGGGAGCTGTTTTTT. Full variable domain (outside the CDR3, taken from reference TRBV7-3 and TRBJ2-2): GAGVSQTPSNKVTEKGKYVELRCDPISGHTALYWYRQSLGQGPEFLIYFQGTGAADDSGLPNDRFFAVRPEGSVSTLKIQRTERGDSAVYLCASSPSAGGRTGELFFGEGSRLTVL.

This clone came up once. The V and J genes are TRBV4-1 and TRBJ2-1; the D is unclear. Germline CDR1 is MGHRA and CDR2 is YSYEKL. Between the trimmed V and J ends, which lost 1 base and 0 bases, there was a span of 10 bases. CDR3 length: 16 amino acids. The CDR3 sequence is CASSQVNLLSYNEQFF. In DNA, the CDR3 is TGCGCCAGCAGCCAAGTAAACCTACTCTCCTACAATGAGCAGTTCTTC.

This chain links TRBV7-8 with TRBJ2-1; 7 nucleotides line up with TRBD2. Germline CDR1 and CDR2: SGHVS and FQNEAQ. J gave up 6 bases and V 1 base, and 3 bases lay outside the gene matches. The CDR3 has 14 residues. CDR3 loop: CASSLGGGGNEQFF. For the CDR3, the DNA is TGTGCCAGCAGCTTAGGGGGGGGAGGCAATGAGCAGTTCTTC.

This clone was counted between two and nine times. The chain couples TRBV7-3 to TRBJ1-6, with D hard to call. This CDR3 contains 15 residues. Germline CDR1 reads SGHTA; CDR2 reads FQGTGA. The ends were cut back, 2 bases at V and 6 bases at J, with 11 bases in the middle. Here the CDR3 reads CASSLDTPPNSPLHF. CDR3 DNA: TGTGCCAGCAGCTTAGACACCCCACCTAATTCACCCCTCCACTTT.

The J gene is TRBJ1-1, the V gene TRBV7-3; 8 nucleotides line up with TRBD1. In germline, CDR1 is SGHTA, CDR2 FQGTGA. The CDR3 covers 15 residues. J lost 6 bases, V lost 1 base, and 7 bases had no gene match. DNA for the CDR3: TGTGCCAGCAGCTTAAAAGGCCAGGGGGCCGCTGAAGCTTTCTTT. Encoded protein: CASSLKGQGAAEAFF.